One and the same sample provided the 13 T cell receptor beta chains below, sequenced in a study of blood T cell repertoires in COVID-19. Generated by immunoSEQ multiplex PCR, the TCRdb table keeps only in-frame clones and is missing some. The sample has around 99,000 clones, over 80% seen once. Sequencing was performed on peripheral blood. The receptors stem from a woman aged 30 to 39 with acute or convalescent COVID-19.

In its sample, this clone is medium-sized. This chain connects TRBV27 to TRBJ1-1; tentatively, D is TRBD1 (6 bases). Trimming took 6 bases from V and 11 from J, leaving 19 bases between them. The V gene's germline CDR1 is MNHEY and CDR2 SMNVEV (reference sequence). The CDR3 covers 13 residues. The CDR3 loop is CASRRVRGAWAFF. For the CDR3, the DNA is TGTGCCAGCAGACGGGTTCGGGGGGCTTGGGCTTTCTTT.

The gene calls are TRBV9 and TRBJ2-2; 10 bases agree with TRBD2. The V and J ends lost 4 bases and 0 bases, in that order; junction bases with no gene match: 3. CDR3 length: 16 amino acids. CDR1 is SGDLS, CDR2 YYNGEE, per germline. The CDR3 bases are TGTGCCAGCAGCATAGCGGGGGGTACGAACACCGGGGAGCTGTTTTTT. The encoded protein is CASSIAGGTNTGELFF.

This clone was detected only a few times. The CDR3 DNA follows: TGTGCCTGGAGTACCGACATGATCACTGAAGCTTTCTTT. It translates to CAWSTDMITEAFF. This chain uses TRBV30 with TRBJ1-1; D remains ambiguous. In germline, CDR1 is GTSNPN, CDR2 SVGIG (reference sequence). Trimming left V 2 bases short and J 4 bases short, with 11 bases between. The CDR3 covers 13 residues.

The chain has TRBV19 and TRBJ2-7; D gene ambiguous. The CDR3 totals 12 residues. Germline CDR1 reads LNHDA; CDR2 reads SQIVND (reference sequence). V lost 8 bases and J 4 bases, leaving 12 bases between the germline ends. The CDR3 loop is CASGPGSYEQYF. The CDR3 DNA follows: TGTGCCAGTGGGCCTGGGTCTTACGAGCAGTACTTC. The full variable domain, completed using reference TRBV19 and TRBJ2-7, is DGGITQSPKYLFRKEGQNVTLSCEQNLNHDAMYWYRQDPGQGLRLIYYSQIVNDFQKGDIAEGYSVSREKKESFPLTVTSAQKNPTAFYLCASGPGSYEQYFGPGTRLTVT.

The CDR3 DNA sequence: TGTGCCAGCAGTCCCACTTCGAACACCGGGGAGCTGTTTTTT. Protein product: CASSPTSNTGELFF. This chain connects TRBV6-2 or TRBV6-3 to TRBJ2-2; D uncertain. Trimming pared 5 bases from V and 0 bases from J, leaving 7 bases between. The CDR3 is 14 residues long. Germline assignment: CDR1 MNHEY and CDR2 SVGEGT.

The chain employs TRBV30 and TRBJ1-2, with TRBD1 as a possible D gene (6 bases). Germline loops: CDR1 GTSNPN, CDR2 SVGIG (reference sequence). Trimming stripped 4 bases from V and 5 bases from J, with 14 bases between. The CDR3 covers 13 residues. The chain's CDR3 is CAWTVDRLYGYTF. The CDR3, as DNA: TGTGCCTGGACCGTGGACAGACTATATGGCTACACCTTC.

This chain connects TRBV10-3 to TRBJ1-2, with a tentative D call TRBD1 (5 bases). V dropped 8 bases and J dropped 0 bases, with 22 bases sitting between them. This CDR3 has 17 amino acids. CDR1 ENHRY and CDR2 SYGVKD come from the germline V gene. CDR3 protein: CAISYAGPPHPNYGYTF. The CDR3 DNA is TGTGCCATCTCTTATGCGGGGCCGCCCCATCCTAACTATGGCTACACCTTC.

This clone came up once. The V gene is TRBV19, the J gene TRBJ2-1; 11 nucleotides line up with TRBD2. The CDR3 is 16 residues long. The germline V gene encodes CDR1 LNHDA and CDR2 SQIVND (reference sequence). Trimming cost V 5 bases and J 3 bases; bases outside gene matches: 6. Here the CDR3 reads CASSPSSGGHYNEQFF. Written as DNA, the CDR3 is TGTGCCAGTAGTCCATCTAGCGGGGGGCACTACAATGAGCAGTTCTTC.

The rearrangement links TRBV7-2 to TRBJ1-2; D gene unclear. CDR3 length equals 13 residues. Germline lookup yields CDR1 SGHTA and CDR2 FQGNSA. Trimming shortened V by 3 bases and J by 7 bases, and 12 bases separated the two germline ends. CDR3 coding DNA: TGTGCCAGCAGCTTTAATAGCCCTCGTGGCTACACCTTC. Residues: CASSFNSPRGYTF.

For the CDR3, the DNA is TGTGCCATCAGTGATCAGATAAATGAGCAGTTCTTC. This codes for CAISDQINEQFF. V is TRBV10-3 and J is TRBJ2-1; D call uncertain. V lost 3 bases and J 7 bases, leaving 7 bases between the germline ends. Germline V gene data show CDR1 as ENHRY and CDR2 as SYGVKD. The CDR3 totals 12 residues.

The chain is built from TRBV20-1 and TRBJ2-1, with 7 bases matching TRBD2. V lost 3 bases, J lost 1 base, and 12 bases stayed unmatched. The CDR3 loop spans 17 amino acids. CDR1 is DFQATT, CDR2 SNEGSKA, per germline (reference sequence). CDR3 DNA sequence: TGCAGTGCTAGTTTGGGGATTGGGCGGGGGTCCTACAATGAGCAGTTCTTC. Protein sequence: CSASLGIGRGSYNEQFF.

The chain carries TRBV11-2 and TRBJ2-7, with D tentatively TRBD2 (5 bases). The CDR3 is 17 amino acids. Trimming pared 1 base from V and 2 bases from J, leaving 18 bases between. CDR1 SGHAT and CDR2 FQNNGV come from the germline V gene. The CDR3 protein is CASSLGTPASRAYEQYF. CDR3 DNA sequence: TGTGCCAGCAGCTTAGGAACCCCTGCTAGCCGAGCCTACGAGCAGTACTTC. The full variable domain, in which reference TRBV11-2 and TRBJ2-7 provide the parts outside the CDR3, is EAGVAQSPRYKIIEKRQSVAFWCNPISGHATLYWYQQILGQGPKLLIQFQNNGVVDDSQLPKDRFSAERLKGVDSTLKIQPAKLEDSAVYLCASSLGTPASRAYEQYFGPGTRLTVT.

The CDR3 spells CAWTAPGAPYEQYF. In DNA, the CDR3 is TGTGCCTGGACGGCGCCGGGTGCTCCCTACGAGCAGTACTTC. This sequence joins TRBV30 and TRBJ2-7, with D uncertain. The CDR3 extends over 14 amino acids. Trimming shortened V by 4 bases and J by 2 bases, and 15 bases separated the two germline ends. Germline values: CDR1 GTSNPN, CDR2 SVGIG (reference sequence).